This TCR beta chain was identified in a study of CD8 T cells in ankylosing spondylitis. Findings and caveats of the study: Clones linked to disease were reported to show significant enrichment in matched ankylosing spondylitis synovial fluid. It appeared that ankylosing spondylitis blood was characterized by a TCR beta motif of fewer than ten highly homologous variants. Relatively scarce in peripheral blood, disease-linked clones were CD8+.

V lost 6 bases, J lost 10 bases, and 18 bases lay in between. Germline V gives CDR1 SGHVS, CDR2 FQNEAQ. The CDR3 consists of 14 residues. In regard to this clonotype: What it binds is not known.

A single record per CDR3 protein comes from TCRdb applying MiXCR to the 5' RACE reads. There are a few hundred thousand distinct CDR3 sequences in the sample; about 13% occur only once, and about 6.5% lies in the top ten. The clonotype comes from a male donor with ankylosing spondylitis. The chain links TRBV7-8 to TRBJ1-4; D is undetermined. What was sequenced was blood, either unsorted or a sorted T cell fraction (not recorded which). The CDR3 coding sequence is TGTGCCAGCAGACTGGCGACCGAGGAGGGAAAACTGTTTTTT. Protein product: CASRLATEEGKLFF.